These 21 T cell receptor beta chains were sequenced from one sample in a study of T cell changes during pregnancy in multiple sclerosis. Method: immunoSEQ multiplex PCR; TCRdb's copy keeps in-frame clones and lacks some. The sample yields approximately 59,000 clones, around nine tenths seen once. This specimen consisted of peripheral blood, obtained in the third trimester of pregnancy. Receptors were obtained from a female donor in good health, enrolled as a control in a pregnancy study.

The chain recombines TRBV12-5 with TRBJ1-2; 8 bases line up with TRBD1. The CDR3 extends over 13 amino acids. Germline assignment: CDR1 LGHNT and CDR2 FRNRAP. V was pared by 5 bases and J by 1 base, with 0 bases of the junction left unmatched. In DNA form, the CDR3 reads TGTGCTAGTGGTGGACAGGGTAACTATGGCTACACCTTC. Protein: CASGGQGNYGYTF.

This sequence joins TRBV2 and TRBJ1-2, with 9 bases that match TRBD1. The germline V gene has CDR1 SNHLY and CDR2 FYNNEI. Germline trimming cut 6 bases from V and 2 bases from J; bases unmatched to any gene: 7. This CDR3 is 15 amino acids long. In DNA form, the CDR3 reads TGTGCCAGCAGGGAGAGGACAGGGGCAAACTATGGCTACACCTTC. This translates into CASRERTGANYGYTF.

The CDR3 DNA reads as TGCGCCAGCAGCCAACAGGGGCAGAACACTGAAGCTTTCTTT. The encoded protein is CASSQQGQNTEAFF. This chain joins TRBV5-1 and TRBJ1-1, with 7 bases that match TRBD1. The germline CDR1 and CDR2 sequences are SGHRS and YFSETQ. V lost 4 bases to trimming and J lost 1 base; unmatched junction nucleotides: 4. This CDR3 has 14 amino acids.

The rearrangement links TRBV7-6 to TRBJ1-6; D gene unclear. The CDR3 runs to 16 residues. Germline V gene lookup returns CDR1 SGHVS and CDR2 FNYEAQ. Trimming left V 1 base short and J 9 bases short, with 16 bases between. This chain's CDR3 is CASSLEASPEVSPLHF. The CDR3, as DNA: TGTGCCAGCAGCTTAGAGGCCAGCCCTGAGGTTTCACCCCTCCACTTT.

The chain has TRBV13 and TRBJ2-3; 7 nucleotides line up with TRBD2. The CDR3 contains 16 residues. J gave up 4 bases and V 5 bases, and 12 bases lay outside the gene matches. Per the germline V gene, CDR1 is PRHDT and CDR2 is FYEKMQ (reference sequence). The CDR3 DNA sequence: TGTGCCAGCAGCCCGGGGGGTGGGTTTCAAGCAGATACGCAGTATTTT. It yields the protein CASSPGGGFQADTQYF.

V usage is TRBV5-6 and J usage is TRBJ2-1, with a weak D call TRBD2 (5 bases). The CDR3 loop spans 15 amino acids. V was pared by 0 bases and J by 12 bases, with 19 bases between. Germline assignment: CDR1 SGHDT and CDR2 YYEEEE. CDR3 sequence: CASSLERFNERSQFF. The DNA for the CDR3 is TGTGCCAGCAGCTTGGAACGATTCAATGAGCGGTCGCAGTTCTTC.

V and J are TRBV9 and TRBJ2-5, with a tentative D call TRBD2 (6 bases). V was cut by 0 bases and J by 2 bases, with 14 bases left in between. Germline lookup yields CDR1 SGDLS and CDR2 YYNGEE. This CDR3 comprises 16 residues. CDR3 protein: CASSVAMTAGQETQYF. The DNA of the CDR3 is TGTGCCAGCAGCGTAGCTATGACGGCGGGACAAGAGACCCAGTACTTC. The whole variable domain, remainder taken from reference TRBV9 and TRBJ2-5, is DSGVTQTPKHLITATGQRVTLRCSPRSGDLSVYWYQQSLDQGLQFLIQYYNGEERAKGNILERFSAQQFPDLHSELNLSSLELGDSALYFCASSVAMTAGQETQYFGPGTRLLVL.

V gene TRBV7-3 combines with J gene TRBJ2-1; TRBD1 is a possible D gene (7 bases). This CDR3 is 15 amino acids long. CDR1 and CDR2 from the germline V gene are SGHTA and FQGTGA. Trimming shortened V by 2 bases and J by 6 bases, and 14 bases separated the two germline ends. CDR3 sequence (DNA): TGTGCCAGCAGCTTAGCGGGTCAGGGGGGCAATGAGCAGTTCTTC. It specifies CASSLAGQGGNEQFF. Looking up the rest from reference TRBV7-3 and TRBJ2-1 gives the full variable domain: GAGVSQTPSNKVTEKGKYVELRCDPISGHTALYWYRQSLGQGPEFLIYFQGTGAADDSGLPNDRFFAVRPEGSVSTLKIQRTERGDSAVYLCASSLAGQGGNEQFFGPGTRLTVL.

The chain couples TRBV5-4 to TRBJ2-1; D possibly corresponds to TRBD1 (5 bases). The CDR3 covers 15 residues. V was shortened by 0 bases and J by 2 bases, with 9 bases between the two germline ends. Germline CDR1 reads SGHNT; CDR2 reads YYREEE (reference sequence). The chain's CDR3 is CASSLGGETYNEQFF. CDR3 coding DNA: TGTGCCAGCAGCTTGGGGGGCGAGACCTACAATGAGCAGTTCTTC.

This clone was found once. V is TRBV5-1 and J is TRBJ2-7, with 7 positions matching TRBD1. There are 15 residues in the CDR3. CDR1 SGHRS and CDR2 YFSETQ come from the germline V gene. After removal of 0 bases from V and 3 bases from J, the junction contained 6 bases not matched to a gene. The CDR3 nucleotides are TGCGCCAGCAGCTTGGCCCCCGGACAGGACTACGAGCAGTACTTC. This codes for CASSLAPGQDYEQYF.

The chain links TRBV10-3 to TRBJ2-7, with 10 bases that match TRBD1. The length of the CDR3 is 14 residues. The V and J ends lost 7 bases and 3 bases, in that order; junction bases with no gene match: 6. CDR1 is ENHRY and CDR2 is SYGVKD in the germline V gene. CDR3 bases: TGTGCCATCAAGGGACAGGGGATAATCTACGAGCAGTACTTC. Translating gives CAIKGQGIIYEQYF.

The chain carries TRBV14 and TRBJ1-2; 7 nucleotides line up with TRBD1. The CDR3 has 13 residues. From germline, CDR1 is SGHDN and CDR2 FVKESK. Trimming cost V 5 bases and J 2 bases; bases outside gene matches: 2. For the CDR3, the DNA is TGTGCCAGCAGCTTGGGACAGAACTATGGCTACACCTTC. It yields the protein CASSLGQNYGYTF.

The gene calls are TRBV9 and TRBJ2-1; 7 nucleotides align to TRBD1. Germline V gene lookup returns CDR1 SGDLS and CDR2 YYNGEE. The CDR3 loop spans 15 amino acids. V lost 4 bases, J lost 3 bases, and 7 bases stayed unmatched. CDR3 nucleotide sequence: TGTGCCAGCAGCCCCAGGCGGACAGGCTACAATGAGCAGTTCTTC. It is translated as CASSPRRTGYNEQFF. The entire variable domain, with the rest obtained from reference TRBV9 and TRBJ2-1, is as follows: DSGVTQTPKHLITATGQRVTLRCSPRSGDLSVYWYQQSLDQGLQFLIQYYNGEERAKGNILERFSAQQFPDLHSELNLSSLELGDSALYFCASSPRRTGYNEQFFGPGTRLTVL.

Many counts were recorded for this clone. CDR3 DNA sequence: TGTGCCAGCAGCAAACGGACAGGGAGGGGTCAGCCCCAGCATTTT. It translates to CASSKRTGRGQPQHF. The chain has TRBV21-1 and TRBJ1-5; the table gives TRBD1 as D, unverified against the DNA. TRBV21-1 is designated a pseudogene. The CDR3 length is 15 residues.

The rearrangement joins TRBV5-6 to TRBJ2-7; 10 bases map to TRBD1. The V gene end was trimmed by 3 bases and the J gene end by 12 bases; junction bases not matched to a gene: 6. Germline V gene data show CDR1 as SGHDT and CDR2 as YYEEEE. The CDR3 consists of 12 residues. The chain's CDR3 is CASSWGTGDMYF. The CDR3 bases are TGTGCCAGCAGCTGGGGGACAGGGGACATGTACTTC. Using reference TRBV5-6 and TRBJ2-7 for the parts outside the CDR3, the full variable domain is DAGVTQSPTHLIKTRGQQVTLRCSPKSGHDTVSWYQQALGQGPQFIFQYYEEEERQRGNFPDRFSGHQFPNYSSELNVNALLLGDSALYLCASSWGTGDMYFGPGTRLTVT.

The chain combines TRBV7-9 with TRBJ1-2, with unresolved D. The germline CDR1 and CDR2 sequences are SEHNR and FQNEAQ (reference sequence). There are 13 residues in the CDR3. V lost 1 base to trimming and J lost 4 bases, with 7 bases between them. DNA of the CDR3: TGTGCCAGCAGCTTAGTGGCCACCTATGGCTACACCTTC. Translating gives CASSLVATYGYTF.

This clone has only one observation. The chain combines TRBV14 with TRBJ2-7, with D tentatively TRBD2 (7 bases). Germline V lookup: CDR1 SGHDN, CDR2 FVKESK. CDR3 length: 14 amino acids. V was trimmed by 2 bases and J by 3 bases, leaving 11 bases between them. CDR3 region: CASSQTGRDYEQYF. In nucleotides, the CDR3 is TGTGCCAGCAGCCAAACAGGGAGGGACTACGAGCAGTACTTC.

V is TRBV4-3 and J is TRBJ2-7, with TRBD1 matching over 7 bases. The CDR3 spans 16 residues. Unmatched junction bases numbered 8, after V lost 0 bases and J lost 3 bases. Germline CDR1 and CDR2: LGHNA and YSLEER. In DNA form, the CDR3 reads TGCGCCAGCAGCCAAGAATATGGGACAGCCTACTACGAGCAGTACTTC. Protein sequence: CASSQEYGTAYYEQYF.

The chain employs TRBV7-8 and TRBJ1-1, with a tentative D call TRBD1 (6 bases). The CDR3 spans 15 residues. The V gene lost 1 base and the J gene lost 4 bases, with 13 bases spanning the gap. Germline CDR1 reads SGHVS; CDR2 reads FQNEAQ. The CDR3 reads CASSLEAQGSTEAFF. The CDR3 coding sequence is TGTGCCAGCAGCTTAGAGGCCCAGGGGAGCACTGAAGCTTTCTTT. Full variable domain (missing parts from reference TRBV7-8 and TRBJ1-1): GAGVSQSPRYKVAKRGQDVALRCDPISGHVSLFWYQQALGQGPEFLTYFQNEAQLDKSGLPSDRFFAERPEGSVSTLKIQRTQQEDSAVYLCASSLEAQGSTEAFFGQGTRLTVV.

The chain carries TRBV15 and TRBJ1-2; 9 positions match TRBD1. Per the germline V gene, CDR1 is LNHNV and CDR2 is YYDKDF (reference sequence). This CDR3 has 16 amino acids. V lost 3 bases, J lost 5 bases, and 10 bases stayed unmatched. CDR3 sequence: CATSSPSGTGHYGYTF. The CDR3 DNA is TGTGCCACCAGCAGCCCATCCGGGACAGGGCATTATGGCTACACCTTC.

The chain joins TRBV19 to TRBJ2-3; 8 positions match TRBD1. V lost 9 bases to trimming and J lost 4 bases; unmatched junction nucleotides: 12. Germline assignment: CDR1 LNHDA and CDR2 SQIVND (reference sequence). This CDR3 has 15 residues. The CDR3 DNA is TGTGCCAGCACCCAGGGGGCGATCTGGCCAGATACGCAGTATTTT. Residues: CASTQGAIWPDTQYF.